The T cell receptor (beta chain) described here comes from a study of cytomegalovirus exposure and HLA in healthy donors. Whole-study results and caveats: In most subjects, TCR beta sequences reportedly gave accurate predictions of HLA-A and HLA-B alleles. Earlier analysis found most TCR beta V segments productive about 87% or about 30% of the time. The study designated 150 or so TCR beta chains cytomegalovirus-associated.

The PCR ran on 60 Vbeta and 13 Jbeta primers. This table comes from immunoSEQ multiplex PCR, and its TCRdb copy is limited to in-frame clones, with some not included. The sample consists of over 110,000 clones, approximately 84% of them appearing once. The germline CDR1 and CDR2 sequences are LNHDA and SQIVND (reference sequence). The CDR3 sequence is 13 residues long. V was trimmed by 5 bases and J by 4 bases, leaving 12 bases between them. In the case of this clone: No antigen is known for it.

This chain links TRBV19 with TRBJ2-7, with D maybe TRBD2 (7 bases). This TCR came from a woman in her fifties or sixties in good health and CMV-seropositive. The sample taken for sequencing was PBMCs. CDR3 sequence (DNA): TGTGCCAGTAGTCCCGGGGGGCGGTACGAGCAGTACTTC. It encodes CASSPGGRYEQYF.